The entry below describes one TCR beta chain. Germline lookup yields CDR1 LGHDT and CDR2 YNNKEL (reference sequence). The V end lost 5 bases, the J end lost 5 bases, and 22 bases lay between the germline ends. The CDR3 contains 16 residues. The sample is drawn from a study of blood T cell repertoires in COVID-19. Overall study: Sites across the United States, Italy and Spain contributed samples from acute and convalescent COVID-19.

Sequencing was performed with immunoSEQ multiplex PCR; in TCRdb, only in-frame clones are kept and a portion is missing. The sample shows about 180,000 clones, 80% to 90% of them seen only once. Two negative PCRs, clearance, or symptom resolution were required of recovered Cohort 3 donors. Input material: PBMCs or T cells enriched from blood (not recorded which). This clonotype was obtained from a man aged 45-65 years who had recovered from COVID-19. The chain employs TRBV3-1 (or the pseudogene TRBV3-2) and TRBJ2-7, with D possibly TRBD1 on 5 matching bases. The CDR3 sequence is CASSEQGVGRMDEQYF. As DNA, the CDR3 is TGTGCCAGCAGCGAACAAGGGGTAGGACGTATGGACGAGCAGTACTTC.